This entry describes one T cell receptor beta chain. Its antigen is currently unknown. The source of the sample is a study of cytomegalovirus exposure and HLA in healthy donors. Study-wide points: Across donors, presence/absence analyses took sequencing depth to be roughly uniform. Most sequenced TCRs were rare (though some public TCRs occurred in many donors). Three chains linked to CMV were shown in vitro to be specific for CMV antigens.

Researchers ran the PCR with 60 Vbeta and 13 Jbeta primers. Sequenced by immunoSEQ multiplex PCR; TCRdb stores in-frame clones only, minus some. This sample has under 200,000 clones, with over 80% found just once. Likely unrecorded immune exposures existed in these nominally healthy donors. V was pared by 2 bases and J by 10 bases, with 15 bases between. There are 14 residues in the CDR3. Germline V gene data show CDR1 as ENHRY and CDR2 as SYGVKD. The sample taken for sequencing was PBMCs. The sequence was collected from a girl aged 10-17 years in good health and CMV-seropositive. This rearrangement joins TRBV10-3 to TRBJ2-1, with D maybe TRBD1 (5 bases). CDR3 DNA: TGTGCCATCAGTGAGGGGGCTGGGGCAGGCGAGCAGTTCTTC. Amino acid sequence: CAISEGAGAGEQFF.